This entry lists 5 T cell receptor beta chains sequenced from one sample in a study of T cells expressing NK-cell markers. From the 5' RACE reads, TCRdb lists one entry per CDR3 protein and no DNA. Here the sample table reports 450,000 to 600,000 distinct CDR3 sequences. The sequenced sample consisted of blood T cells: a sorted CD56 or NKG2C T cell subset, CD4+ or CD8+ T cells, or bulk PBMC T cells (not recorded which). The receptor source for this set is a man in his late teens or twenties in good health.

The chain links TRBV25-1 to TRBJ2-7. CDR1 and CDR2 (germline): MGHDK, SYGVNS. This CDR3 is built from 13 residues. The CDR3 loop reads CASNQQPDGEQYF.

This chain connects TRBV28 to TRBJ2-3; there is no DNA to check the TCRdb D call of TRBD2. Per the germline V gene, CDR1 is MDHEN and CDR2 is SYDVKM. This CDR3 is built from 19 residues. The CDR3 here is CASKNTGTATIEGPDTQYF.

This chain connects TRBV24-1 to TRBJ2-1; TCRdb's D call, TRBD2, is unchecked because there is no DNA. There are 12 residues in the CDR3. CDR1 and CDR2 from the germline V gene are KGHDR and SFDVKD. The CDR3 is CATSDGLQEAFF.

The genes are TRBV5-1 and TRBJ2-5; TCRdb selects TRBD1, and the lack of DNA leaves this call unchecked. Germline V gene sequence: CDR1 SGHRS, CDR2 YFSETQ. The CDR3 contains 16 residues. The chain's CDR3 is CASSWKGARVLETQYF.

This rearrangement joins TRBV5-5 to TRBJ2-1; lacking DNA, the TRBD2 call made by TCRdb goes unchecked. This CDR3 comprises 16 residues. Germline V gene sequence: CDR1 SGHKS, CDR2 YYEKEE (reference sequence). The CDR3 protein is CASSLVRGTDYNEQFF.